This TCR beta chain was sequenced in a study of cytomegalovirus exposure and HLA in healthy donors. The germline gives CDR1 SQVTM, CDR2 ANQGSEA. The CDR3 extends over 13 amino acids. Trimming cost V 7 bases and J 5 bases; bases outside gene matches: 7. The PCR had 60 Vbeta and 13 Jbeta primers. Clones were sequenced by immunoSEQ multiplex PCR, and TCRdb holds only the in-frame ones, with some missing. The sample holds approximately 130,000 clones, about four fifths seen once. The chain is built from TRBV29-1 and TRBJ2-5; 10 bases line up with TRBD1. The TCR originated in a man aged 25 to 40 in good health and CMV-seronegative. Sequences were obtained from PBMCs. CDR3: CSDMDRGSETQYF. The CDR3 DNA reads TGCAGCGATATGGACAGGGGGTCTGAGACCCAGTACTTC.